This T cell receptor (beta chain) was documented in a study of cytomegalovirus exposure and HLA in healthy donors. Across the whole study: Around 80 million unique TCRs from HLA-typed donors were held in an early data release.

CDR1 is SGDLS and CDR2 is YYNGEE in the germline V gene. Germline trimming cut 2 bases from V and 3 bases from J; bases unmatched to any gene: 4. This CDR3 contains 15 residues. Study-wide findings and caveats: TCR beta V- and J-gene trimming was later associated with a missense DCLRE1C variant. Sequencing likely caused a cluster of highly shared sequence variants. TCR beta sequences numbering 15,000 to 20,000 were associated with HLA alleles at 0.05 false discovery rate in a later analysis.

Details on this clone: No antigen is known for it.

The PCR used 60 Vbeta and 13 Jbeta primers. Repertoires were generated with immunoSEQ multiplex PCR, while TCRdb's copy carries only in-frame clones and drops some. The repertoire has some 160,000 clones, approximately 70% of them found once; the top ten carry 5% to 6.5%. Sequenced: PBMCs. This clonotype was obtained from a woman younger than 35 in good health and CMV-seropositive. V is TRBV9 and J is TRBJ2-2; 7 bases align to TRBD1. The CDR3 loop is CASSVTGVDTGELFF. CDR3 sequence (DNA): TGTGCCAGCAGCGTTACAGGGGTGGACACCGGGGAGCTGTTTTTT.